This T cell receptor (beta chain) derives from a study of PD-1 blockade in classical Hodgkin lymphoma. Overall study results and limits: Patients with an early start, nivolumab under 1 year after ASCT, were excluded. Compared with baseline, CD4+ but not CD8+ TCR diversity had risen significantly by C4D1. Sources of repertoire differences remain undefined, possibly disease activity or prior therapy. Those achieving complete response showed baseline diversity like newly diagnosed patients.

Sequencing was performed with immunoSEQ multiplex PCR; in TCRdb, only in-frame clones are kept and a portion is missing. The sample includes around 20,000 clones, 70% to 80% of them seen just once. Time point indicated: cycle 4 day 1 (C4D1), after 6 weeks of nivolumab. All trial patients relapsed after autologous stem cell transplantation. The germline V gene has CDR1 LGHNA and CDR2 YNFKEQ. With V trimmed by 4 bases and J by 4 bases, 16 bases remained unmatched. The CDR3 has 18 residues. A remark on this clone: Its antigen is undetermined.

The sequencing used peripheral blood mononuclear cells (PBMCs), collected before the fourth cycle of nivolumab. This chain joins TRBV4-2 and TRBJ2-5, with 9 positions matching TRBD1. The TCR originated in a human donor with classical Hodgkin lymphoma. In DNA, the CDR3 is TGTGCCAGCAGCCGCTTTGGCGGGACAGGGCGGCTGGGAGAGACCCAGTACTTC. This gives the protein CASSRFGGTGRLGETQYF.